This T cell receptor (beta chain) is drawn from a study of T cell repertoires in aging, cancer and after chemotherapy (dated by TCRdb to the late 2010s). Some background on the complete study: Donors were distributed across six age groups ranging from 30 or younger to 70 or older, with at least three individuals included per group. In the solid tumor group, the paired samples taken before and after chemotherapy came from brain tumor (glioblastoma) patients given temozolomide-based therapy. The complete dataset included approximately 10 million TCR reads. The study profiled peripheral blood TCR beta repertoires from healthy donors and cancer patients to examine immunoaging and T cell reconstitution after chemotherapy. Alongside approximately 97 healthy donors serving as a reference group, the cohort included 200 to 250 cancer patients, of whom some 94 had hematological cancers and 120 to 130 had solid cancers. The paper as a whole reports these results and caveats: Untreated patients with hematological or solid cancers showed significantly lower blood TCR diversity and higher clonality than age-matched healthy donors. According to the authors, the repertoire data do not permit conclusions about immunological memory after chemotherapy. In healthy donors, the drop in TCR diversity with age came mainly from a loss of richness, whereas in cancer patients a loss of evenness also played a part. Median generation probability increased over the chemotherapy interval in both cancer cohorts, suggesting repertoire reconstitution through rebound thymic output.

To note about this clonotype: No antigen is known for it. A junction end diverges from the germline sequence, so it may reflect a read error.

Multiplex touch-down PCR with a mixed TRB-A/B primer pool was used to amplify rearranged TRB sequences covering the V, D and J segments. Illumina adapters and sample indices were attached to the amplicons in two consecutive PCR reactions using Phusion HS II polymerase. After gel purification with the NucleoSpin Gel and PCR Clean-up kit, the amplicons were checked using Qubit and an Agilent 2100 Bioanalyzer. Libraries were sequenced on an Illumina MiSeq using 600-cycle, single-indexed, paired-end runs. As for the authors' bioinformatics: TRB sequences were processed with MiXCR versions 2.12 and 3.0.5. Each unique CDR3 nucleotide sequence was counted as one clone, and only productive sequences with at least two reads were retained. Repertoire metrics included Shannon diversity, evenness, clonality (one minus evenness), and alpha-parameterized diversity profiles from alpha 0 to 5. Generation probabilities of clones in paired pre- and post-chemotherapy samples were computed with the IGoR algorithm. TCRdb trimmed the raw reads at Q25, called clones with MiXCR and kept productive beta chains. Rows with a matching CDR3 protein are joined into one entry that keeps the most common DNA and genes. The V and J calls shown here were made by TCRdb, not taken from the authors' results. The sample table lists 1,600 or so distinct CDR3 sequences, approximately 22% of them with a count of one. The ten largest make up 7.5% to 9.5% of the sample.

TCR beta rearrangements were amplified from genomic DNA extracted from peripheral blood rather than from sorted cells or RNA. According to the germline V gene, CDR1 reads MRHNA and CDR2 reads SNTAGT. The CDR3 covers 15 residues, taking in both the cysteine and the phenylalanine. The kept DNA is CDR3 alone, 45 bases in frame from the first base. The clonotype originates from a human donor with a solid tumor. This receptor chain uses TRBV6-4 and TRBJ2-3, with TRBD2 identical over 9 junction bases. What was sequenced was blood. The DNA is TGTGCCAGCAGTGACTCTAGCGGGAGCACAGATAAGCAGTATTTT. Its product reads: CASSDSSGSTDKQYF.